What follows describes a single T cell receptor beta chain. Its antigen is not known. The data are from a study of CD4+ T cells in melanoma. Whole-study findings and limits: Diverse differentiation states were reported for melanoma neoantigen-specific CD4+ T cells. CD8+ T cell, macrophage and B cell function reportedly correlated with neoantigen-specific CD4+ T cells.

Sequencing was performed with immunoSEQ multiplex PCR; in TCRdb, only in-frame clones are kept and a portion is missing. The table has 45,000 or so clones, 80% to 90% seen once. Trimming cost V 4 bases and J 5 bases; bases outside gene matches: 6. This CDR3 region has 16 residues. Germline CDR1 MNHEY, CDR2 SMNVEV (reference sequence). The TCR sequence derives from a human donor with melanoma. The V and J genes are TRBV27 and TRBJ2-3; TRBD2 aligns across 13 bases. Sequenced: peripheral blood. CDR3 loop: CASSSTSGGAVDTQYF. CDR3 sequence (DNA): TGTGCCAGCAGTTCCACTAGCGGGGGGGCCGTAGATACGCAGTATTTT.